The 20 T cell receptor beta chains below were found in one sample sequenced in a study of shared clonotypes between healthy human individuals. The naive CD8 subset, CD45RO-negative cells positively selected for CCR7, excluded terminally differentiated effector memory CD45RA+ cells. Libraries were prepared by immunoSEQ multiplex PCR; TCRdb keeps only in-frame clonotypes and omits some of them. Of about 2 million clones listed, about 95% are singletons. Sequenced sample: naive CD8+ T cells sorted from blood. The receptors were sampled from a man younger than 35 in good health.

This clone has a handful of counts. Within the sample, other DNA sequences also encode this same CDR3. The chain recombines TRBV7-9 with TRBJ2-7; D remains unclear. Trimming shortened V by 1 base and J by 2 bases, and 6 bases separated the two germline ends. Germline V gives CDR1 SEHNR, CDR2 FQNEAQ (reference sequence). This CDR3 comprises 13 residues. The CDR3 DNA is TGTGCCAGCAGCTTAGGGGAAGCCTACGAGCAGTACTTC. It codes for CASSLGEAYEQYF.

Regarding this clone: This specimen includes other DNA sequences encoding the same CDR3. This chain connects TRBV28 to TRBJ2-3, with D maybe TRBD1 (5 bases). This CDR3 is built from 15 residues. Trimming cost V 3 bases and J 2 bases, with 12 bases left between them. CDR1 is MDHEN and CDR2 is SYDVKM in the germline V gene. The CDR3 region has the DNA TGTGCCAGCAGTTTGGGGCTTGCTACCACAGATACGCAGTATTTT. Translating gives CASSLGLATTDTQYF.

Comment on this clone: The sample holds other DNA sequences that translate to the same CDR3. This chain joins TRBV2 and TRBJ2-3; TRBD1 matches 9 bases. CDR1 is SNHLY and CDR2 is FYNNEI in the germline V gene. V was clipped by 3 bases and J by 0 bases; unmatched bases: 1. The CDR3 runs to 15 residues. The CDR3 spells CASSEGQGSTDTQYF. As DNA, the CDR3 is TGTGCCAGCAGTGAGGGACAGGGAAGCACAGATACGCAGTATTTT.

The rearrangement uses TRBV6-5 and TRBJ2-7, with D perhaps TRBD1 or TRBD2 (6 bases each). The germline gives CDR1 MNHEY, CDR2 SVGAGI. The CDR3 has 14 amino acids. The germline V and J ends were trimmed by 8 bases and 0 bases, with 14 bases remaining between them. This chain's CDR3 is CASGPGGASYEQYF. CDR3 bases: TGTGCCAGCGGGCCCGGGGGCGCCTCCTACGAGCAGTACTTC.

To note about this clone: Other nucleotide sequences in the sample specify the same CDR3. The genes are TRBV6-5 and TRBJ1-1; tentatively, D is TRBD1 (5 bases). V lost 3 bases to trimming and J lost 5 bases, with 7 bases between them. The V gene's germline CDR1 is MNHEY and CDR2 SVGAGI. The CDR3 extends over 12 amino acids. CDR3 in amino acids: CASSYDRTEAFF. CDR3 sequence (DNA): TGTGCCAGCAGTTATGACAGAACTGAAGCTTTCTTT.

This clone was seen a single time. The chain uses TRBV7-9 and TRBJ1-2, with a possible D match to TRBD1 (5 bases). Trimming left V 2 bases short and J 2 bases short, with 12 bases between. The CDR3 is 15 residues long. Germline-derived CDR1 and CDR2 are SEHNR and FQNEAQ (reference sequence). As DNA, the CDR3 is TGTGCCAGCAGCTTAAAGACAGCCGCCAACTATGGCTACACCTTC. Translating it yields CASSLKTAANYGYTF.

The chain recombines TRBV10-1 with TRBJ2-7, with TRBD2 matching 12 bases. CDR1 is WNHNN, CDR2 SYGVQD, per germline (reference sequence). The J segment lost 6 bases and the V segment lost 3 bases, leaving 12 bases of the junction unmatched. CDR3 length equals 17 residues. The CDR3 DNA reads TGCGCCAGCAGTGAAGGGCTAGCGGGGGGGCTACGAAGCGAGCAGTACTTC. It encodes CASSEGLAGGLRSEQYF.

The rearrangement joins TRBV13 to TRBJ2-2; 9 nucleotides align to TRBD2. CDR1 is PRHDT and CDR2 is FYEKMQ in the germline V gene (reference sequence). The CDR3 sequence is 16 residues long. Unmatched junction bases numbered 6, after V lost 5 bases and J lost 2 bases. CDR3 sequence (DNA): TGTGCCAGCAGCCTATTAGCGGGAGCCAACACCGGGGAGCTGTTTTTT. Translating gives CASSLLAGANTGELFF.

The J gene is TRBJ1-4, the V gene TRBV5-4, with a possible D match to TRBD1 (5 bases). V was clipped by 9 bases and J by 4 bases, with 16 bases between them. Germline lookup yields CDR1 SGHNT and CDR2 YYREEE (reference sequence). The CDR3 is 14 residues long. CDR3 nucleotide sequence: TGTGCCACGGCGAGGGGCGGGCTTAATGAAAAACTGTTTTTT. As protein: CATARGGLNEKLFF.

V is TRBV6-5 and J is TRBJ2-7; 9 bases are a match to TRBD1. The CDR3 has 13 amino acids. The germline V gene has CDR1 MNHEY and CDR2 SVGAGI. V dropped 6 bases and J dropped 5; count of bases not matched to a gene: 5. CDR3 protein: CASSPGQGNEQYF. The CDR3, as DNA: TGTGCCAGCAGCCCGGGACAGGGTAACGAGCAGTACTTC.

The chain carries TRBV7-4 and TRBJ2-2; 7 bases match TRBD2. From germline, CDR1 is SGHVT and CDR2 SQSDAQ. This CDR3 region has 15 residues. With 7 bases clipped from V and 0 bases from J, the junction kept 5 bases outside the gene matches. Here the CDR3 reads CASNRGGTNTGELFF. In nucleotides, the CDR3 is TGTGCCAGCAACCGCGGGGGAACGAACACCGGGGAGCTGTTTTTT.

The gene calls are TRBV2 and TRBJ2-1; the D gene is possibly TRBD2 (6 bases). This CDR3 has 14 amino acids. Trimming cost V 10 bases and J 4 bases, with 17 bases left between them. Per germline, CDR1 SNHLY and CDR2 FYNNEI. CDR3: CAISEFGGYNEQFF. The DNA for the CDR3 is TGTGCCATCTCTGAATTTGGGGGGTACAATGAGCAGTTCTTC.

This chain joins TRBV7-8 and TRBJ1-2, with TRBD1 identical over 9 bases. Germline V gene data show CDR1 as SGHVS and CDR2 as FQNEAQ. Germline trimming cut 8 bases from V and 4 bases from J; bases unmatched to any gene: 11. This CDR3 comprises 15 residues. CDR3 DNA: TGTGCCAGCGGGACCCCGGGGACAGGGCTCTATGGCTACACCTTC. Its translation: CASGTPGTGLYGYTF.

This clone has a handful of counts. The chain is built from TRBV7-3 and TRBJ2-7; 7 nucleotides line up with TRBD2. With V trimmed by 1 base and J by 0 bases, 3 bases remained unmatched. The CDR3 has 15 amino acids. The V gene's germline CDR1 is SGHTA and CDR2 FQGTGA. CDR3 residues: CASSLMAGDSYEQYF. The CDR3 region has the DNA TGTGCCAGCAGCTTAATGGCGGGGGACTCCTACGAGCAGTACTTC. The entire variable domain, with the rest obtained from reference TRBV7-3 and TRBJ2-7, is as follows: GAGVSQTPSNKVTEKGKYVELRCDPISGHTALYWYRQSLGQGPEFLIYFQGTGAADDSGLPNDRFFAVRPEGSVSTLKIQRTERGDSAVYLCASSLMAGDSYEQYFGPGTRLTVT.

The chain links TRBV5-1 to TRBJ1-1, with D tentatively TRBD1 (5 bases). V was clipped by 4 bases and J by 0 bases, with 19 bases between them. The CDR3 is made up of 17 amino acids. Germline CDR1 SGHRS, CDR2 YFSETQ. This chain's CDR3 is CASSPGRGSGMNTEAFF. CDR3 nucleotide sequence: TGCGCCAGCAGCCCAGGTAGGGGTTCGGGCATGAACACTGAAGCTTTCTTT.

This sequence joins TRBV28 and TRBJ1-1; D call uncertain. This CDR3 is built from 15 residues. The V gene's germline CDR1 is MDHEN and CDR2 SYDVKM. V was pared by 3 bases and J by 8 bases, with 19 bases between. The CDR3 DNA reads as TGTGCCAGCAGTTTCCCTCGAGGGAGCTCATTGGAAGCTTTCTTT. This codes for CASSFPRGSSLEAFF.

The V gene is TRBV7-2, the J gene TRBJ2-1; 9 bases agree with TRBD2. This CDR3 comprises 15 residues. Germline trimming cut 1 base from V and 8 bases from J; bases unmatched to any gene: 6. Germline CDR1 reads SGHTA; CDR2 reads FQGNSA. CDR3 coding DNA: TGTGCCAGCAGCTTAGAAGCGGGAGGTGTAGATGAGCAGTTCTTC. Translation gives CASSLEAGGVDEQFF.

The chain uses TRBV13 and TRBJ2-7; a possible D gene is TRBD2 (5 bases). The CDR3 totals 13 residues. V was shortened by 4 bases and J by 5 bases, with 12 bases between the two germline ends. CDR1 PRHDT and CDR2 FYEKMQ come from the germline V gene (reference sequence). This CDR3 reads CASSSGVPNEQYF. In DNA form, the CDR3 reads TGTGCCAGCAGCTCCGGGGTCCCCAACGAGCAGTACTTC.

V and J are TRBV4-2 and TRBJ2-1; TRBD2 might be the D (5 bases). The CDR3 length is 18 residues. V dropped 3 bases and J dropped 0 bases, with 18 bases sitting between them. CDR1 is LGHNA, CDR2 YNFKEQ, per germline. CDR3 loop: CASSQSLIATSSYNEQFF. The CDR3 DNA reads TGTGCCAGCAGCCAGTCCTTAATAGCGACAAGCTCCTACAATGAGCAGTTCTTC.

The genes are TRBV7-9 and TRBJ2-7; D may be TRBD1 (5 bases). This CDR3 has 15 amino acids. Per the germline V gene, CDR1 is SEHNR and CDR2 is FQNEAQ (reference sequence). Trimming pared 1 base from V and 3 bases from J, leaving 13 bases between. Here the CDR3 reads CASSLVLGVFYEQYF. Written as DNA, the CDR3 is TGTGCCAGCAGCTTAGTATTAGGGGTTTTCTACGAGCAGTACTTC.